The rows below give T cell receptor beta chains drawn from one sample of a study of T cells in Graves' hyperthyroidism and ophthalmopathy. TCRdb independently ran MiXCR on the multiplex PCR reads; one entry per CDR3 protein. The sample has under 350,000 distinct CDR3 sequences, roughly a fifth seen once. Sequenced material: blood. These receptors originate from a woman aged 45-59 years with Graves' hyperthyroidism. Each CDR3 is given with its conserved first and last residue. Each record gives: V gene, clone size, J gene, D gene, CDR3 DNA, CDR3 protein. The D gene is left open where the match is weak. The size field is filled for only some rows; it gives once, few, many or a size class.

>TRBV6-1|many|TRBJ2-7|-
TGTGCCAGCTGTAGAACGGGGAGCTCCTACGAGCAGTACTTC
CASCRTGSSYEQYF
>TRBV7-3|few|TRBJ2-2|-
TGTGCCAGCAACTTGGGGGCTAACGGGGAGCTGTTTTTT
CASNLGANGELFF
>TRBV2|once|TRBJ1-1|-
TGTGCCAGCAGTGAAGCCGCGGACGGCGAAGCTTTCTTT
CASSEAADGEAFF
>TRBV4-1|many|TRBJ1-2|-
TGCGCCAGCAGCCAACCTGAAGAGGAGGACTATGGCTACACCTTC
CASSQPEEEDYGYTF
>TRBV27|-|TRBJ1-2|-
TGTGCCAGCAGTATACAGGGAGGGCTCCACTATGGCTACACCTTC
CASSIQGGLHYGYTF
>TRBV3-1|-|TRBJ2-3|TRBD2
TGTGCCAGCAGACAGACTAGCGGGAGGGCAACAGATACGCAGTATTTT
CASRQTSGRATDTQYF
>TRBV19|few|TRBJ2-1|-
TGTGCCAGTAGTCCCCGACTGGTCTACAATGAGCAGTTCTTC
CASSPRLVYNEQFF
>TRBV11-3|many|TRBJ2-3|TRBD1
TGTGCCAGCAGCTTAGGGGCTGGACAGGCAAGCACAGATACGCAGTATTTT
CASSLGAGQASTDTQYF
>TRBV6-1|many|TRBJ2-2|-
TGTGCCAGCAGTTCTACAGAACTGAACACCGGGGAGCTGTTTTTT
CASSSTELNTGELFF
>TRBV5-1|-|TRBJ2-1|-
TGCGCCAGCAGCGGCGGACTACTCGGTAGAGATGAGCAGTTCTTC
CASSGGLLGRDEQFF
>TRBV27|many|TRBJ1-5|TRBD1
TGTGCCAGCAGTCCTACCCCGGACAGGGTCGGCAATCAGCCCCAGCATTTT
CASSPTPDRVGNQPQHF
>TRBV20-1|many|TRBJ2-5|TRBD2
TGCAGTGCTAGGACTAGCGGGAGGATGAGCTTCCAAGAGACCCAGTACTTC
CSARTSGRMSFQETQYF
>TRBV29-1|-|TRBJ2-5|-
TGCAGCGTCCGACTGTTCCAAGAGACCCAGTACTTC
CSVRLFQETQYF
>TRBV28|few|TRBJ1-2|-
TGTGCCAGCAGTTTCGAGAGTCATGGCTACACCTTC
CASSFESHGYTF
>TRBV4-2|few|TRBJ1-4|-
TGTGCCAGCAGCCAAGTAACACCAACTAATGAAAAACTGTTTTTT
CASSQVTPTNEKLFF
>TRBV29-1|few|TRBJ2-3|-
TGCAGCTCGTCGGGGGCAGATACGCAGTATTTT
CSSSGADTQYF
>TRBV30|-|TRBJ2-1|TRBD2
TGTGCCTGGAGTGCGGGGGGAGAGCAGTTCTTC
CAWSAGGEQFF
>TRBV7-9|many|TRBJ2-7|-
TGTGCCAGCAGCTACAGACCGGGGTTCGAGTTAAACGAGCAGTACTTC
CASSYRPGFELNEQYF
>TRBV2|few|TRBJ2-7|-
TGTGCCAGCAGGGGCAGCCCGGGCCTCGAGCAGTACTTC
CASRGSPGLEQYF
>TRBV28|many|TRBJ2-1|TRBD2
TGTGCCAGCAGTGAACTAGCGGGAGTCCGCTACAATGAGCAGTTCTTC
CASSELAGVRYNEQFF
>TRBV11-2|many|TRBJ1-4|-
TGTGCCAGCAGCCAGGGAAGGACTAATGAAAAACTGTTTTTT
CASSQGRTNEKLFF
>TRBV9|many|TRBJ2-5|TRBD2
TGTGCCAGCAGCGGAACCCCCAAAGCGGGGCCACGGGAGACCCAGTACTTC
CASSGTPKAGPRETQYF
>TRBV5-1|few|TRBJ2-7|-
TGCGCCAGCAGGGACAGCACCTACGAGCAGTACTTC
CASRDSTYEQYF
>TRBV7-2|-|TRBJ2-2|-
TGTGCCAGCAGCTGGCTTGCGGGGGCGCAGAACACCGGGGAGCTGTTTTTT
CASSWLAGAQNTGELFF
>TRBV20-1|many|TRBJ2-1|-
TGCAGTGCTAGCCCCAGGGTTGATGAGCAGTTCTTC
CSASPRVDEQFF
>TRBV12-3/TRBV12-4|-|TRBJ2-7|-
TGTGCCAGCAGTTTGGAGCTAGACTACGAGCAGTACTTC
CASSLELDYEQYF
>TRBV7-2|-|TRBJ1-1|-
TGTGCCAGCAGCTTAGGGGAGTGGGTGGCGGGTCGGTATGTAACTGAAGCTTTCTTT
CASSLGEWVAGRYVTEAFF
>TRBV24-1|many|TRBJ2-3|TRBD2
TGTGCCACCAGCAAGACTAGCGGGAGATCGGATACGCAGTATTTT
CATSKTSGRSDTQYF
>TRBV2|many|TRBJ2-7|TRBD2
TGTGCCAGCAGCCTCGGACTAGCGGGAGGGTCGGACGAGCAGTACTTC
CASSLGLAGGSDEQYF
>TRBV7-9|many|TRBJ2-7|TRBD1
TGTGCCAGCAAAGGGACAGGGGGCTACGAGCAGTACTTC
CASKGTGGYEQYF
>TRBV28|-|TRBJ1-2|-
TGTGCCAGCAGCCCTCACGACGGAAACTATGGCTACACCTTC
CASSPHDGNYGYTF
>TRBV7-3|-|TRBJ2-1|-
TGTGCCAGCAGCCCAAGTGAAAGCTCCTACAATGAGCAGTTCTTC
CASSPSESSYNEQFF
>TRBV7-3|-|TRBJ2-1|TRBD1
TGTGCCAGCAGCTTGGACCGGGACAGGGGGCTGAATGAGCAGTTCTTC
CASSLDRDRGLNEQFF
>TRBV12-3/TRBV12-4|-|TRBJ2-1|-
TGTGCCAGAGGTAGTCAGGGACACTCCTACAATGAGCAGTTCTTC
CARGSQGHSYNEQFF
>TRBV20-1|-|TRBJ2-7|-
TGCAGTACTGTAGGTGCGGGGAACTCCTACGAGCAGTACTTC
CSTVGAGNSYEQYF
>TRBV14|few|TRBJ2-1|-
TGTGCCAGCAGCCAATATAGCTCCTACAATGAGCAGTTCTTC
CASSQYSSYNEQFF
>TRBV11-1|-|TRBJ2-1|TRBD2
TGTGCCGGCAGCTTGACTAGCGGGAGCGGCGAGCAGTTCTTC
CAGSLTSGSGEQFF
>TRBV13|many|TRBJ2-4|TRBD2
TGTGCCAGCAGCTTAGGTTCTCTAGCGGGCTATAGGGAAAACATTCAGTACTTC
CASSLGSLAGYRENIQYF
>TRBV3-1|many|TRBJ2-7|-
TGTGCCAGCAGCCCGGACAGCATGGGGCCCTACGAGCAGTACTTC
CASSPDSMGPYEQYF
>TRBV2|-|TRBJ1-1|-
TGTGCCAGCAGTGTATATAGTAACTCCCCGTCCGACCGGGCTGAAGCTTTCTTT
CASSVYSNSPSDRAEAFF
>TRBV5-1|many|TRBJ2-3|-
TGCGCCAGCAGCTTGGACAGGGTCCCAGATACGCAGTATTTT
CASSLDRVPDTQYF
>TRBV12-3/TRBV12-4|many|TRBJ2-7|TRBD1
TGTGCCAGCAGTATGGGACAGCTCTCCTACGAGCAGTACTTC
CASSMGQLSYEQYF
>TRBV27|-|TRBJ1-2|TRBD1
TGTGCCAGCAGTTTTACAGGGGGGCCTACTAACTATGGCTACACCTTC
CASSFTGGPTNYGYTF
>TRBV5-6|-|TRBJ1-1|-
TGTGCCAGCAGCTTTGAGGTGGGGATCGTCATGAACACTGAAGCTTTCTTT
CASSFEVGIVMNTEAFF
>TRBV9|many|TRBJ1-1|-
TGTGCCAGCAGCGGGGACCCTAGAGGAACTGAAGCTTTCTTT
CASSGDPRGTEAFF
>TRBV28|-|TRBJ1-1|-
TGTGCCAGCAGAGATGAGACAGCCATGAACACTGAAGCTTTCTTT
CASRDETAMNTEAFF